These T cell receptor beta chains were read from a single sample in a study of cytomegalovirus exposure and HLA in healthy donors. Assay: immunoSEQ multiplex PCR; the TCRdb copy retains only in-frame clones and omits some. The sample includes 100,000 to 150,000 clones, approximately 85% seen only once; the top ten take around 5%. The specimen sequenced was PBMCs. Receptor source: a man aged 18-30 years in good health and CMV-seronegative. The CDR3 runs from the conserved cysteine through the conserved F or W.

J: TRBJ1-1; V: TRBV9; CDR3: CASSVEPGDTEAFF
J: TRBJ1-1; V: TRBV5-4; CDR3: CASSLEAGATEAFF
J: TRBJ2-7; V: TRBV30; CDR3: CAWSDGTGSYEQYF
J: TRBJ2-1; V: TRBV7-2; CDR3: CASSLGADWRNEQFF
J: TRBJ1-6; V: TRBV18; CDR3: CASSPDRVSKNSPLHF
J: TRBJ2-3; V: TRBV18; CDR3: CASSPLRTSGKSTDTQYF
J: TRBJ1-4; V: TRBV2; CDR3: CASRMDRSREKLFF
J: TRBJ2-3; V: TRBV2; CDR3: CASKVTGGESDTQYF
J: TRBJ2-7; V: TRBV28; CDR3: CASSLRGRAGYEQYF
J: TRBJ2-3; V: TRBV11-2; CDR3: CASSQDRGAADTQYF
J: TRBJ2-1; V: TRBV11-2; CDR3: CASSAESGGALNEQFF
J: TRBJ1-4; V: TRBV5-1; CDR3: CASSLGAAPNEKLFF
J: TRBJ2-1; V: TRBV7-6; CDR3: CASSPRASGSSYNEQFF
J: TRBJ2-6; V: TRBV6-1; CDR3: CASSEWSSGANVLTF
J: TRBJ1-5; V: TRBV12-2; CDR3: CASRLSGHLSNQPQHF
J: TRBJ2-7; V: TRBV10-2; CDR3: CASSESGPGLSSYEQYF
J: TRBJ2-3; V: TRBV6-6; CDR3: CASSYSMGEGTDTQYF
J: TRBJ2-1; V: TRBV11-3; CDR3: CASSLRLAGDSYNEQFF
J: TRBJ1-1; V: TRBV30; CDR3: CAWGADGGTEAFF
J: TRBJ2-1; V: TRBV15; CDR3: CATSSPRWSSYNEQFF
J: TRBJ2-5; V: TRBV7-8; CDR3: CASSYRQGKETQYF
J: TRBJ2-6; V: TRBV27; CDR3: CASSPGLSGANVLTF
J: TRBJ2-3; V: TRBV29-1; CDR3: CSVEVLATDTQYF